The clone carrying this TCR beta chain was counted only a few times. Its antigen is not identified. The entry originates in a study of shared clonotypes between healthy human individuals. In the original processing: As immunoSEQ supplied junction-only sequences (without quality scores), filtering differed. Repertoires were generated with immunoSEQ multiplex PCR, while TCRdb's copy carries only in-frame clones and drops some. The V and J calls and clone size come from that table; D and trimming were worked out from the DNA. The top ten clones hold 10% of a sample with fewer than 200,000 clones, 60% to 75% of them seen once. Study-wide findings and caveats: The sampled material consisted only of blood, and tissue repertoires are likely to differ. Estimated clonotype richness was generally higher in naive than memory subsets. A reduction in generation probabilities was seen for non-shared clonotypes relative to those shared by all four donors.

Trimming shortened V by 0 bases and J by 7 bases, and 22 bases separated the two germline ends. This CDR3 is built from 17 residues. The V gene's germline CDR1 is SGHAT and CDR2 FQNNGV. Material: memory CD4+ T cells sorted from blood. Stated subset: CD45RA-negative fraction. The gene calls are TRBV11-2 and TRBJ2-7, with D possibly being TRBD2 (5 bases). The sequence came from a man aged 30 to 39 in good health. CDR3 sequence: CASSLDGGGSTTREQYF. CDR3 DNA: TGTGCCAGCAGCTTAGATGGAGGCGGGTCCACCACGCGGGAGCAGTACTTC.